These T cell receptor beta chains were read from a single sample in a study of OX40 agonist ivuxolimab in advanced cancers. The protocol was immunoSEQ multiplex PCR, while the TCRdb copy is restricted to in-frame clones and leaves out a portion. The sample includes about 55,000 clones, 80% of them seen just once. The sequencing here drew on CD4+ or CD8+ T cells sorted from blood, taken in a trial of the OX40 agonist ivuxolimab. These TCRs come from an adult with an advanced solid tumor such as melanoma, head and neck, liver or kidney cancer. Each CDR3 is given with its conserved first and last residue.

j_call v_call cdr3_aa
TRBJ2-7 TRBV18 CASSPDGEQYF
TRBJ1-3 TRBV6-1 CASRTGSGNTIYF
TRBJ2-5 TRBV5-4 CASSSPQGTQYF
TRBJ1-4 TRBV27 CASSLWGNSRPTNEKLFF
TRBJ1-2 TRBV7-8 CASSSKGAVDLANYGYTF
TRBJ2-7 TRBV27 CASSFGTGAGEQYF
TRBJ2-1 TRBV7-7 CASSIGVAPHEQFF
TRBJ1-2 TRBV6-5 CASRKSSRAYGYTF
TRBJ1-5 TRBV27 CASSYRQDPYSNQPQHF
TRBJ1-2 TRBV19 CASSISRSISGNYGYTF
TRBJ2-2 TRBV18 CASSQTSGGSGELFF
TRBJ1-4 TRBV7-9 CASSPTGYTNEKLFF
TRBJ2-5 TRBV5-1 CASSLEGRETQYF
TRBJ2-3 TRBV18 CASSPPRLGPTDTQYF
TRBJ2-3 TRBV30 CAWSASTDTQYF
TRBJ1-4 TRBV19 CASSEVGGEKLFF
TRBJ1-3 TRBV7-6 CASSSLDSRVSGNTIYF
TRBJ2-2 TRBV5-6 CASSLGLGGPKIGGELFF
TRBJ1-2 TRBV19 CASSRSPGGHGYTF
TRBJ1-3 TRBV27 CASSLPSRAIGSGNTIYF
TRBJ1-1 TRBV7-2 CASTLLTEAFF
TRBJ2-5 TRBV6-1 CASSVRGQETQYF
TRBJ2-7 TRBV7-2 CASSGSAGVFSREQYF
TRBJ1-3 TRBV7-2 CASSLVWDHRNTIYF
TRBJ2-5 TRBV19 CASSGTSQETQYF
TRBJ1-1 TRBV6-6 CAVGRSDTEAFF
TRBJ1-6 TRBV6-1 CASSESGGAGSLHF